This TCR beta chain was found in a study of T cells in women clearing cervical HPV infection. Background on the study: Controls gave blood once infection was undetectable; cases at lesion identification. General study points: Cases carried less TRBV6-7 than controls: about 0.1% versus 0.15%.

With regard to this clone: The antigen is unknown. The read comes to an end 3 residues before the CDR3 does, leaving the germline J gene to fill in the end.

Genomic DNA, averaging around 1,200 ng per sample, yielded TCR beta CDR3 via immunoSEQ. Sequenced by immunoSEQ multiplex PCR; TCRdb stores in-frame clones only, minus some. Its table lists around 30,000 clones. CDR1 is GTSNPN and CDR2 is SVGIG in the germline V gene (reference sequence). V lost 3 bases to trimming and J lost 2 bases; unmatched junction nucleotides: 6. The length of the CDR3 is 14 residues. All participants had a single incident cervical HPV16 infection, and prevalent HPV16 infections were excluded. The clonotype originates from a woman aged 18 to 75 with a cervical HPV16 infection that either progressed to CIN3+ or cleared (not recorded which). This rearrangement joins TRBV30 to TRBJ2-7; 8 nucleotides line up with TRBD2. The sequencing sample was made of blood buffy coat. The CDR3 loop is CAWSRGGRTYEQYF. CDR3 DNA (partial): TGTGCCTGGAGCCGCGGGGGGCGCACCTACGAG.